The clone carrying this T cell receptor (beta chain) is categorized as medium-sized. No antigen is known for it. In a library made to pick up alpha chains, this beta chain is a stray read with a size that means little. The data are from a study of spatial heterogeneity in lung cancer. Study-level results: In tumors, expanded intratumoral alpha and beta TCR counts tracked mutation counts.

Documented time point: sample taken at primary tumor resection. Every TCR cDNA molecule bore its own unique molecular identifier. TCRdb fed the 5' RACE reads into MiXCR, producing one record per CDR3 protein. The sample holds under 5,000 distinct CDR3 sequences, roughly a tenth seen once. The V end was cut by 6 bases, the J end by 6 bases, with 14 bases between. The CDR3 covers 13 residues. The specimen was lung tumor tissue, collected at surgery. The chain has TRBV12-3 or TRBV12-4 and TRBJ1-1; D might be TRBD1 (5 bases). The clonotype originates from a male donor with early-stage non-small cell lung cancer. The CDR3 sequence is CASRFRAGSEAFF. The DNA for the CDR3 is TGTGCCAGCAGGTTCAGGGCGGGCTCTGAAGCTTTCTTT.